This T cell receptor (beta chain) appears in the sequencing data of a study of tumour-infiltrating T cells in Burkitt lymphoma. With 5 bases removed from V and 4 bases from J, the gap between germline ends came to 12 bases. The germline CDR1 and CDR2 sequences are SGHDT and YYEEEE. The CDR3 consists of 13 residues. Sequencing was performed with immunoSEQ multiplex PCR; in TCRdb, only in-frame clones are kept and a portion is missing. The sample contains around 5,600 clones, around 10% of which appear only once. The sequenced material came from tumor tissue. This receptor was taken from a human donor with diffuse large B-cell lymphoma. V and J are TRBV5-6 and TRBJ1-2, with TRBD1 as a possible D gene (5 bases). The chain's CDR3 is CASRMEGLYGYTF. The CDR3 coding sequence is TGTGCCAGCAGGATGGAGGGGCTCTATGGCTACACCTTC. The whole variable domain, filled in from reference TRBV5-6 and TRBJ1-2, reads DAGVTQSPTHLIKTRGQQVTLRCSPKSGHDTVSWYQQALGQGPQFIFQYYEEEERQRGNFPDRFSGHQFPNYSSELNVNALLLGDSALYLCASRMEGLYGYTFGSGTRLTVV.